The 17 T cell receptor beta chains presented below share a single source sample, sequenced in a study of T cell changes during pregnancy in multiple sclerosis. Using immunoSEQ multiplex PCR, the repertoire was profiled, and TCRdb retains in-frame clones only, with some absent. The sample records approximately 69,000 clones, around nine tenths being singletons. The specimen was peripheral blood, collected in the second trimester of pregnancy. The receptor source for this set is a female donor in good health, enrolled as a control in a pregnancy study.

This sequence joins TRBV28 and TRBJ1-1; TRBD1 agrees at 7 bases. Germline V CDR1 and CDR2: MDHEN, SYDVKM. V gave up 2 bases and J gave up 6 bases; unmatched junction bases: 12. This CDR3 has 16 residues. This chain's CDR3 is CASSLPGGGQRAEAFF. In DNA, the CDR3 is TGTGCCAGCAGTTTACCCGGAGGGGGACAGAGGGCTGAAGCTTTCTTT.

This clone appeared once. The rearrangement links TRBV18 to TRBJ2-2; perhaps TRBD1 as D (6 bases). V was trimmed by 3 bases and J by 6 bases, leaving 20 bases between them. The CDR3 spans 17 residues. Germline V CDR1 and CDR2: KGHSH, LQKENI. CDR3 region: CASSPTTGRGAPGELFF. CDR3 DNA: TGTGCCAGCTCACCGACAACAGGGCGAGGGGCCCCCGGGGAGCTGTTTTTT.

The rearrangement links TRBV6-5 to TRBJ1-1; TRBD1 matches at 7 bases. Germline CDR1 and CDR2: MNHEY and SVGAGI. CDR3 size: 13 residues. Trimming took 6 bases from V and 3 from J; bases not matched to a gene: 4. The CDR3 protein is CASRGGWDTEAFF. DNA of the CDR3: TGTGCCAGCAGAGGGGGCTGGGACACTGAAGCTTTCTTT.

This clone has a single count. V usage is TRBV18 and J usage is TRBJ1-2; 8 positions match TRBD1. CDR1 KGHSH and CDR2 LQKENI come from the germline V gene. The CDR3 extends over 14 amino acids. After removal of 2 bases from V and 7 bases from J, the junction contained 6 bases not matched to a gene. CDR3 sequence reads: CASSPGQGPTGYTF. Written as DNA, the CDR3 is TGTGCCAGCTCACCAGGACAGGGCCCTACTGGCTACACCTTC.

The chain combines TRBV6-5 with TRBJ2-2; D unresolved. This CDR3 contains 13 residues. The V end was cut by 7 bases, the J end by 5 bases, with 11 bases between. CDR1 MNHEY and CDR2 SVGAGI come from the germline V gene. The CDR3 here is CASTLSGTGELFF. CDR3 DNA sequence: TGTGCCAGCACCTTATCCGGGACCGGGGAGCTGTTTTTT.

The CDR3 reads CATRRGETQYF. The CDR3 DNA reads TGTGCCACTCGGAGAGGAGAGACCCAGTACTTC. This chain uses TRBV7-9 with TRBJ2-5, with unresolved D. The germline V and J ends were trimmed by 10 bases and 4 bases, with 10 bases remaining between them. In germline, CDR1 is SEHNR, CDR2 FQNEAQ (reference sequence). This CDR3 comprises 11 residues.

The chain joins TRBV14 to TRBJ1-1; D gene ambiguous. Germline V gene sequence: CDR1 SGHDN, CDR2 FVKESK. Trimming removed 3 bases at V and 2 bases at J, with 7 bases between. This CDR3 is built from 13 residues. Here the CDR3 DNA reads TGTGCCAGCAGCCACGGGGTTAACACTGAAGCTTTCTTT. It specifies CASSHGVNTEAFF.

The genes are TRBV11-2 and TRBJ1-6; tentative D call: TRBD1 (6 bases). This CDR3 region has 14 residues. The germline V gene has CDR1 SGHAT and CDR2 FQNNGV. V dropped 1 base and J dropped 5 bases, with 6 bases sitting between them. The CDR3 nucleotides read TGTGCCAGCAGCTTAGGGGGGCATAATTCACCCCTCCACTTT. Its protein product is CASSLGGHNSPLHF.

The genes are TRBV7-2 and TRBJ1-5, with D perhaps TRBD1 (5 bases). There are 15 residues in the CDR3. Germline V gene data show CDR1 as SGHTA and CDR2 as FQGNSA. Trimming removed 7 bases at V and 0 bases at J, with 13 bases between. The CDR3 spells CASKAGLNSNQPQHF. In DNA, the CDR3 is TGTGCCAGCAAGGCGGGACTTAATAGCAATCAGCCCCAGCATTTT.

In this sample, this clone turned up a few times. The rearrangement links TRBV5-1 to TRBJ1-1, with a weak D call TRBD1 (5 bases). Germline assignment: CDR1 SGHRS and CDR2 YFSETQ. This CDR3 region has 13 residues. V gave up 0 bases and J gave up 5 bases, with 8 bases separating them. The CDR3 region is CASSLVGETEAFF. In DNA, the CDR3 is TGCGCCAGCAGCTTGGTAGGGGAAACTGAAGCTTTCTTT.

This rearrangement joins TRBV10-3 to TRBJ2-5; possibly TRBD1 for D (5 bases). Germline loops: CDR1 ENHRY, CDR2 SYGVKD. The CDR3 has 11 residues. Trimming took 6 bases from V and 5 from J, leaving 7 bases between them. Written as DNA, the CDR3 is TGTGCCATCAGGGCAGGGGAGACCCAGTACTTC. Translated: CAIRAGETQYF.

V gene TRBV2 combines with J gene TRBJ1-3; possible D gene TRBD1, 6 bases. CDR3 length equals 17 residues. Germline values: CDR1 SNHLY, CDR2 FYNNEI. Trimming took 1 base from V and 2 from J, leaving 15 bases between them. Here the CDR3 reads CASSEVPGVNAGNTIYF. In DNA, the CDR3 is TGTGCCAGCAGTGAAGTTCCAGGGGTAAACGCTGGAAACACCATATATTTT.

V and J are TRBV25-1 and TRBJ2-2, with TRBD1 matching over 7 bases. The CDR3 has 15 amino acids. Looked up from germline, CDR1 is MGHDK and CDR2 is SYGVNS. V lost 3 bases to trimming and J lost 6 bases; unmatched junction nucleotides: 7. CDR3 protein: CASSDRQGWAGELFF. CDR3 sequence (DNA): TGTGCCAGCAGTGACCGACAGGGTTGGGCCGGGGAGCTGTTTTTT.

DNA of the CDR3: TGTGCCAGCAGCCTCTTTGACGGAGACGAGCAGTACTTC. It yields the protein CASSLFDGDEQYF. The V and J genes are TRBV7-9 and TRBJ2-7; D gene uncertain. Trimming took off 5 bases at V and 5 bases at J, with 13 bases between the two ends. The CDR3 is 13 residues long. Germline CDR1 is SEHNR and CDR2 is FQNEAQ (reference sequence).

The chain recombines TRBV5-1 with TRBJ2-1; 8 bases fit TRBD1. CDR1 SGHRS and CDR2 YFSETQ come from the germline V gene. The V segment lost 4 bases and the J segment 9 bases; nucleotides outside the gene matches: 15. This CDR3 spans 16 amino acids. This CDR3 reads CASSLGGTGLHGEQFF. The CDR3 DNA sequence: TGCGCCAGCAGCCTGGGCGGGACAGGCCTACATGGTGAGCAGTTCTTC.

This chain links TRBV6-1 with TRBJ2-7, with 7 bases fitting TRBD1. With V trimmed by 6 bases and J by 1 base, 9 bases remained unmatched. This CDR3 contains 15 residues. In germline, CDR1 is MNHNS, CDR2 SASEGT. CDR3 DNA: TGTGCCAGCAGGAACGAGGGGGCGGTATCCTACGAGCAGTACTTC. Its protein product is CASRNEGAVSYEQYF.

The chain has TRBV7-9 and TRBJ1-2, with D possibly TRBD1 on 5 matching bases. Deletions cut 6 bases from V and 8 bases from J, with 13 bases between. The CDR3 consists of 12 residues. The V gene's germline CDR1 is SEHNR and CDR2 FQNEAQ (reference sequence). This CDR3 reads CASRLGRGGYTF. The CDR3 DNA follows: TGTGCCAGCAGACTCGGGAGGGGAGGCTACACCTTC.